What follows are 2 T cell receptor beta chains derived from one specimen sequenced in a study of CD8+ T cells in alopecia areata. The authors extracted RNA and reverse transcribed it into cDNA as the sequencing template. The data were produced by immunoSEQ multiplex PCR, yet TCRdb's version contains in-frame clones alone and is incomplete. The data hold approximately 58,000 clones, with about 44% observed a single time. Input material: NKG2D-low CD8+ T cells sorted from blood. These TCRs come from a human donor with alopecia areata.

The chain links TRBV29-1 to TRBJ2-5; D possibly matches TRBD1 or TRBD2 (6 bases each). V lost 7 bases and J lost 5, with 20 bases in between. The germline V gene encodes CDR1 SQVTM and CDR2 ANQGSEA. The CDR3 is 14 residues long. The CDR3 region has the DNA TGCAGCGGGGGTCTAAGGGGGAGCGGGGAGACCCAGTACTTC. This gives the protein CSGGLRGSGETQYF.

The chain employs TRBV30 and TRBJ1-1; D unresolved. There are 13 residues in the CDR3. V was pared by 4 bases and J by 0 bases, with 9 bases between. Per the germline V gene, CDR1 is GTSNPN and CDR2 is SVGIG (reference sequence). The CDR3: CAWISRLNTEAFF. The DNA for the CDR3 is TGTGCCTGGATCTCCAGGCTGAACACTGAAGCTTTCTTT.